This T cell receptor (beta chain) was observed in a study of blood T cell repertoires in COVID-19. With V trimmed by 4 bases and J by 5 bases, 13 bases remained unmatched. Germline V lookup: CDR1 SGDLS, CDR2 YYNGEE. The CDR3 runs to 17 residues. This clone was seen a handful of times. Produced via immunoSEQ multiplex PCR; TCRdb's table is partial and in-frame only. Altogether 350,000 to 450,000 clones are present, roughly 85% being singletons, with the ten largest covering approximately 3.7%. The rearrangement uses TRBV9 and TRBJ2-5, with 11 bases matching TRBD2. Sequences were obtained from peripheral blood. This TCR derives from a woman between 18 and 29 years old with acute or convalescent COVID-19. CDR3 amino acids: CASSPEGSGGASETQYF. CDR3 in DNA: TGTGCCAGCAGCCCAGAGGGTAGCGGGGGGGCCTCTGAGACCCAGTACTTC.